Listed here is a single T cell receptor (beta chain). Its antigen is not identified. The data derive from a study of cytomegalovirus exposure and HLA in healthy donors. Regarding the study as a whole: Common viral pathogens seemed to be connected with several of the most significant clusters, according to a later analysis. Highest at DRB1 and lowest at HLA-C, TCR association rates differed among HLA loci in a later analysis. Accurate prediction of most subjects' HLA-A and HLA-B alleles from TCR beta sequences was reported.

The PCR contained 60 Vbeta and 13 Jbeta primers. Only in-frame clones appear in the TCRdb table, and some are missing; sequencing was by immunoSEQ multiplex PCR. The data contain 75,000 to 95,000 clones, around three fifths of them singletons. CDR1 and CDR2 (germline): LGHNA, YSLEER. This CDR3 comprises 21 residues. V was trimmed by 0 bases and J by 0 bases, leaving 23 bases between them. The genes are TRBV4-3 and TRBJ1-4; TRBD1 is a possible D gene (5 bases). Sequencing was done on a sample of PBMCs. The clonotype was recovered from a young man in good health and CMV-seronegative. This CDR3 reads CASSQDRTGLSLLATNEKLFF. CDR3 DNA sequence: TGCGCCAGCAGCCAAGATAGGACGGGACTCTCCCTATTAGCAACTAATGAAAAACTGTTTTTT.